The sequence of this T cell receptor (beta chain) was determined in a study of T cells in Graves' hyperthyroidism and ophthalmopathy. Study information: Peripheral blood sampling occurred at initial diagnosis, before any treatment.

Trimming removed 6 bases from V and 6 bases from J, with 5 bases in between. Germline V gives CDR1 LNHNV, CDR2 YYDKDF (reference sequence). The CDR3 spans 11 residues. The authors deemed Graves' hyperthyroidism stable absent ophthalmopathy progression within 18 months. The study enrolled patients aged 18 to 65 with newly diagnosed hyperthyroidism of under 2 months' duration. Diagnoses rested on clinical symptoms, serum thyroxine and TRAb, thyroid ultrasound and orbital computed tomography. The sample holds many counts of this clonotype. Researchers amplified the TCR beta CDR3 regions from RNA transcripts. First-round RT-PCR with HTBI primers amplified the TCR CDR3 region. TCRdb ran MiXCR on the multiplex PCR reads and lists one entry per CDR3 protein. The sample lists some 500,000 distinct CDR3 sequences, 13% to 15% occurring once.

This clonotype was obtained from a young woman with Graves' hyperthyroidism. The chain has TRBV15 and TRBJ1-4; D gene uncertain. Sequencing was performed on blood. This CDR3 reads CATRKDEKLFF. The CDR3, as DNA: TGTGCCACCAGGAAGGATGAAAAACTGTTTTTT.